This T cell receptor (beta chain) was profiled in a study of identical twins. Whole-study findings and limits: Abundant beta clonotypes from cord blood bore fewer insertions; memory repertoires lacked this pattern.

TCRdb re-derived calls from the 5' RACE reads in MiXCR, one entry per CDR3 protein. This table has a few hundred thousand distinct CDR3 sequences, about 8.3% appearing once. This clonotype was detected many times. Its antigen remains unknown. The CDR3 is 12 residues long. Trimming removed 6 bases from V and 6 bases from J, with 11 bases in between. Germline CDR1 is SQVTM and CDR2 is ANQGSEA. These data were also filed under a second study, of yellow fever vaccine responses in identical twins.

V gene TRBV29-1 combines with J gene TRBJ2-2, with D unclear. Sequencing was performed on CD8+ T cells sorted from blood. The TCR was taken from a woman younger than 35 in good health. For the CDR3, the DNA is TGCAGCGTGATGATGGGGTCCGGGGAGCTGTTTTTT. Its translation: CSVMMGSGELFF.